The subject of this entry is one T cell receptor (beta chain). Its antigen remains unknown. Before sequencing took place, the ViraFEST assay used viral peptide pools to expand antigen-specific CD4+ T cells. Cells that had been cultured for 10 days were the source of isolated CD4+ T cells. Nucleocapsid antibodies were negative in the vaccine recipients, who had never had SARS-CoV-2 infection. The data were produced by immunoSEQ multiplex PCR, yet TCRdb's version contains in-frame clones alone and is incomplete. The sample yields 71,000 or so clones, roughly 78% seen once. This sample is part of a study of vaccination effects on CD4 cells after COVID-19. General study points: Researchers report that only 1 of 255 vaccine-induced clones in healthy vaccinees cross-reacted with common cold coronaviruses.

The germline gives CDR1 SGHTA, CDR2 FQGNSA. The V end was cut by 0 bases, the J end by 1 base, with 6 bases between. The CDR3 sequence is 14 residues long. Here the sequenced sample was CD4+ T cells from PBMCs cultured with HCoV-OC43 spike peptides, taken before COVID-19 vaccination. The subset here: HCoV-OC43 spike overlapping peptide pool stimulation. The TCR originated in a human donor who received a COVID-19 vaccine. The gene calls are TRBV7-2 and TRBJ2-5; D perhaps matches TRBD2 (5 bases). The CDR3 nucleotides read TGTGCCAGCAGCTTAGCTAGCGCCCAAGAGACCCAGTACTTC. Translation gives CASSLASAQETQYF.